A selection of T cell receptor beta chains follows, all from one sample in a study of T cells in narcolepsy. Assay used: immunoSEQ multiplex PCR; TCRdb lists only in-frame clones, some missing. The sample contains 20,000 to 30,000 clones, about 86% of which appear only once. The specimen sequenced was CD45RA- memory CD4+ T cells from PBMCs. Source of these receptors: a human donor with narcolepsy. CDR3s include the opening cysteine and the closing phenylalanine or tryptophan. Fields, in order: J gene, V gene, D gene, clone size, CDR3 protein, CDR3 DNA. D genes are given only for firm matches. Clone size is stated in some rows and not others, as once, few, many or a class when expanded.

J gene: TRBJ1-1; V gene: TRBV28; D gene: -; clone size: -; CDR3 protein: CATERDGKAFF; CDR3 DNA: TGTGCCACCGAACGGGACGGAAAAGCTTTCTTT
J gene: TRBJ2-3; V gene: TRBV7-2; D gene: TRBD2; clone size: -; CDR3 protein: CASSSLISGGGTDTQYF; CDR3 DNA: TGTGCCAGCAGCAGTCTGATTAGCGGGGGGGGCACAGATACGCAGTATTTT
J gene: TRBJ1-1; V gene: TRBV6-5; D gene: -; clone size: -; CDR3 protein: CASSYGYANTEAFF; CDR3 DNA: TGTGCCAGCAGTTACGGGTACGCGAACACTGAAGCTTTCTTT
J gene: TRBJ1-1; V gene: TRBV29-1; D gene: -; clone size: -; CDR3 protein: CSVARDQSGEAFF; CDR3 DNA: TGCAGCGTTGCACGGGACCAAAGCGGTGAAGCTTTCTTT
J gene: TRBJ1-3; V gene: TRBV5-5; D gene: TRBD1; clone size: -; CDR3 protein: CASSFGTGAGNTIYF; CDR3 DNA: TGTGCCAGCAGCTTCGGCACAGGGGCTGGAAACACCATATATTTT
J gene: TRBJ2-4; V gene: TRBV28; D gene: TRBD2; clone size: -; CDR3 protein: CASSFGGGNIQYF; CDR3 DNA: TGTGCCAGCAGTTTCGGGGGGGGAAACATTCAGTACTTC
J gene: TRBJ2-1; V gene: TRBV6-5; D gene: -; clone size: -; CDR3 protein: CASSYIPLTSYNEQFF; CDR3 DNA: TGTGCCAGCAGTTATATCCCGCTTACTTCCTACAATGAGCAGTTCTTC
J gene: TRBJ1-5; V gene: TRBV2; D gene: -; clone size: -; CDR3 protein: CASSEAIFSNQPQHF; CDR3 DNA: TGTGCCAGCAGTGAAGCCATCTTTAGCAATCAGCCCCAGCATTTT
J gene: TRBJ2-1; V gene: TRBV13; D gene: -; clone size: -; CDR3 protein: CASSSRQFGEQFF; CDR3 DNA: TGTGCCAGCAGCTCCCGTCAGTTTGGTGAGCAGTTCTTC
J gene: TRBJ2-2; V gene: TRBV27; D gene: -; clone size: -; CDR3 protein: CASSFTSVTGELFF; CDR3 DNA: TGTGCCAGCAGTTTTACCTCCGTCACCGGGGAGCTGTTTTTT
J gene: TRBJ1-5; V gene: TRBV2; D gene: -; clone size: -; CDR3 protein: CASRGDTFNQPQHF; CDR3 DNA: TGTGCCAGCAGGGGGGACACCTTCAATCAGCCCCAGCATTTT
J gene: TRBJ1-3; V gene: TRBV5-1; D gene: TRBD1; clone size: -; CDR3 protein: CASSLDGQGSGNTIYF; CDR3 DNA: TGCGCCAGCAGCTTGGACGGACAGGGCTCTGGAAACACCATATATTTT
J gene: TRBJ1-4; V gene: TRBV5-1; D gene: -; clone size: -; CDR3 protein: CASSLVGGGNEKLFF; CDR3 DNA: TGCGCCAGCAGCTTGGTGGGGGGGGGTAATGAAAAACTGTTTTTT
J gene: TRBJ1-5; V gene: TRBV27; D gene: -; clone size: once; CDR3 protein: CASSLGRTGQPQHF; CDR3 DNA: TGTGCCAGCAGTCTCGGACGGACTGGTCAGCCCCAGCATTTT
J gene: TRBJ1-1; V gene: TRBV30; D gene: -; clone size: -; CDR3 protein: CAAIGGRQPEAFF; CDR3 DNA: TGTGCGGCGATTGGGGGGAGGCAACCTGAAGCTTTCTTT
J gene: TRBJ1-1; V gene: TRBV30; D gene: -; clone size: -; CDR3 protein: CAWSSLPSSMTEAFF; CDR3 DNA: TGTGCCTGGAGTTCTTTACCGTCATCCATGACTGAAGCTTTCTTT
J gene: TRBJ1-3; V gene: TRBV19; D gene: -; clone size: few; CDR3 protein: CASSLLGGNTIYF; CDR3 DNA: TGTGCCAGTAGTCTCCTCGGGGGAAACACCATATATTTT
J gene: TRBJ1-1; V gene: TRBV5-1; D gene: TRBD1; clone size: -; CDR3 protein: CASSLAQGGTDTEAFF; CDR3 DNA: TGCGCCAGCAGCTTGGCCCAGGGGGGGACCGACACTGAAGCTTTCTTT
J gene: TRBJ1-1; V gene: TRBV19; D gene: -; clone size: few; CDR3 protein: CASRGGRTMNTEAFF; CDR3 DNA: TGTGCCAGTAGAGGGGGGAGAACAATGAACACTGAAGCTTTCTTT
J gene: TRBJ1-1; V gene: TRBV6-6; D gene: TRBD1; clone size: -; CDR3 protein: CATRDRRDTEAFF; CDR3 DNA: TGTGCCACCCGGGACAGGAGGGACACTGAAGCTTTCTTT
J gene: TRBJ1-2; V gene: TRBV30; D gene: TRBD1; clone size: -; CDR3 protein: CAWSITGGNYGYTF; CDR3 DNA: TGTGCCTGGAGTATCACAGGGGGCAACTATGGCTACACCTTC
J gene: TRBJ1-3; V gene: TRBV7-8; D gene: -; clone size: -; CDR3 protein: CASSPLDGSGNTIYF; CDR3 DNA: TGTGCCAGCAGCCCTCTGGACGGATCTGGAAACACCATATATTTT
J gene: TRBJ1-1; V gene: TRBV28; D gene: -; clone size: -; CDR3 protein: CASSLLATSYTEAFF; CDR3 DNA: TGTGCCAGCAGTTTATTGGCTACAAGTTACACTGAAGCTTTCTTT
J gene: TRBJ1-1; V gene: TRBV5-4; D gene: TRBD1; clone size: -; CDR3 protein: CASSTGQMNTEAFF; CDR3 DNA: TGTGCCAGCAGCACGGGACAGATGAACACTGAAGCTTTCTTT
J gene: TRBJ1-4; V gene: TRBV2; D gene: -; clone size: -; CDR3 protein: CASTTGTGNEKLFF; CDR3 DNA: TGTGCCAGCACCACCGGGACTGGTAATGAAAAACTGTTTTTT
J gene: TRBJ2-7; V gene: TRBV2; D gene: -; clone size: -; CDR3 protein: CASIEGDTRPYEQYF; CDR3 DNA: TGTGCCAGCATTGAGGGGGACACCCGACCCTACGAGCAGTACTTC
J gene: TRBJ1-5; V gene: TRBV4-1; D gene: -; clone size: -; CDR3 protein: CASSQGGRQPQHF; CDR3 DNA: TGCGCCAGCAGCCAAGGGGGTCGTCAGCCCCAGCATTTT
J gene: TRBJ2-4; V gene: TRBV5-1; D gene: TRBD1; clone size: -; CDR3 protein: CASSFGTYRGLSKNIQYF; CDR3 DNA: TGCGCCAGCAGCTTTGGTACCTACAGGGGGCTATCCAAAAACATTCAGTACTTC
J gene: TRBJ2-5; V gene: TRBV11-3; D gene: -; clone size: -; CDR3 protein: CASSFRLGQETQYF; CDR3 DNA: TGTGCCAGCAGCTTTAGATTAGGTCAAGAGACCCAGTACTTC
J gene: TRBJ1-2; V gene: TRBV5-1; D gene: TRBD1; clone size: -; CDR3 protein: CASSPTTPGQGGGYTF; CDR3 DNA: TGCGCCAGCAGCCCTACAACTCCGGGACAGGGGGGTGGCTACACCTTC
J gene: TRBJ1-2; V gene: TRBV6-4; D gene: -; clone size: -; CDR3 protein: CASSDPAGRLSITNYGYTF; CDR3 DNA: TGTGCCAGCAGTGACCCAGCAGGGCGCCTCTCAATTACAAACTATGGCTACACCTTC
J gene: TRBJ1-1; V gene: TRBV5-4; D gene: -; clone size: -; CDR3 protein: CASSTEIGGEAFF; CDR3 DNA: TGTGCCAGCAGCACAGAAATCGGGGGTGAAGCTTTCTTT
J gene: TRBJ2-2; V gene: TRBV6-1; D gene: -; clone size: -; CDR3 protein: CASSVVDTGELFF; CDR3 DNA: TGTGCCAGCAGTGTGGTGGACACCGGGGAGCTGTTTTTT
J gene: TRBJ2-6; V gene: TRBV5-4; D gene: TRBD2; clone size: -; CDR3 protein: CASQPLAVGSGANVLTF; CDR3 DNA: TGTGCCAGCCAACCCCTAGCGGTTGGATCTGGGGCCAACGTCCTGACTTTC
J gene: TRBJ2-2; V gene: TRBV9; D gene: -; clone size: -; CDR3 protein: CASSGGQNTGELFF; CDR3 DNA: TGTGCCAGCAGCGGGGGACAGAACACCGGGGAGCTGTTTTTT
J gene: TRBJ2-2; V gene: TRBV5-1; D gene: -; clone size: -; CDR3 protein: CASSLEVGGTGELFF; CDR3 DNA: TGCGCCAGCAGCTTGGAAGTGGGAGGCACCGGGGAGCTGTTTTTT
J gene: TRBJ1-2; V gene: TRBV7-2; D gene: -; clone size: few; CDR3 protein: CASSLSQLIGYTF; CDR3 DNA: TGTGCCAGCAGCTTATCCCAGTTGATTGGCTACACCTTC
J gene: TRBJ2-4; V gene: TRBV7-6; D gene: -; clone size: -; CDR3 protein: CASSLEPNGAKNIQYF; CDR3 DNA: TGTGCCAGCAGCTTAGAGCCGAATGGGGCCAAAAACATTCAGTACTTC
J gene: TRBJ2-7; V gene: TRBV15; D gene: TRBD1; clone size: -; CDR3 protein: CATSRDRGTSEQYF; CDR3 DNA: TGTGCCACCAGCAGGGACAGGGGAACGAGCGAGCAGTACTTC